The present T cell receptor (beta chain) was sequenced within a study of blood T cell repertoires in COVID-19. The trim removed 6 bases at V and 4 bases at J, leaving 6 bases unmatched. The germline V gene encodes CDR1 SNHLY and CDR2 FYNNEI. The CDR3 is 15 residues long. TCRdb keeps only in-frame clones here, not all; method: immunoSEQ multiplex PCR. The sample yields about 110,000 clones, about 85% seen once. This clonotype was sampled from a man in his forties or fifties with acute or convalescent COVID-19. J is TRBJ2-2 and V is TRBV2, with 9 positions matching TRBD1. Material for sequencing was peripheral blood. CDR3 residues: CASRGQGKRTGELFF. The CDR3, as DNA: TGTGCCAGCAGAGGACAGGGGAAGCGCACCGGGGAGCTGTTTTTT.